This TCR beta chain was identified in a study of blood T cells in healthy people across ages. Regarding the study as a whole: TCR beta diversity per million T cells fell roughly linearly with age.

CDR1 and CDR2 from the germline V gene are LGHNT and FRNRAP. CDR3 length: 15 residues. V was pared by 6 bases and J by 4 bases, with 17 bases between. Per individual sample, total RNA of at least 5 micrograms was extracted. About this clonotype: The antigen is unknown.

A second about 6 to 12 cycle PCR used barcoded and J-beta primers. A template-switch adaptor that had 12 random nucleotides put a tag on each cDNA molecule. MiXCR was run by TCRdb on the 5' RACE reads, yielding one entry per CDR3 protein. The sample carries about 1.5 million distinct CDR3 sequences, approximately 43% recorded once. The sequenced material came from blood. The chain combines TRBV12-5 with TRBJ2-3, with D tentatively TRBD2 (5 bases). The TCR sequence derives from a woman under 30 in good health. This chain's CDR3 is CASGPGLANSDTQYF. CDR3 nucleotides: TGTGCTAGTGGACCCGGACTGGCGAATTCAGATACGCAGTATTTT. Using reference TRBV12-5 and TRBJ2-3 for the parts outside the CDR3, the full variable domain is DARVTQTPRHKVTEMGQEVTMRCQPILGHNTVFWYRQTMMQGLELLAYFRNRAPLDDSGMPKDRFSAEMPDATLATLKIQPSEPRDSAVYFCASGPGLANSDTQYFGPGTRLTVL.